These 21 T cell receptor beta chains were sequenced from one sample in a study of T cell responses to AZD1222 COVID-19 vaccine. Libraries were prepared by immunoSEQ multiplex PCR; TCRdb keeps only in-frame clonotypes and omits some of them. The table has roughly 150,000 clones, approximately 90% seen once. The starting material was peripheral blood, obtained on day 0 of AZD1222 vaccination. The source is an adult in good health.

This clone was picked up one time. The V gene is TRBV2, the J gene TRBJ1-1; TRBD1 matches at 11 bases. CDR3 size: 14 residues. The germline CDR1 and CDR2 sequences are SNHLY and FYNNEI. With 8 bases clipped from V and 4 bases from J, the junction kept 6 bases outside the gene matches. The CDR3 coding sequence is TGTGCCAGCGGGGGACAGGGGGTTGGCACTGAAGCTTTCTTT. This translates into CASGGQGVGTEAFF.

Only one count was recorded for this clone. This chain joins TRBV7-2 and TRBJ1-1; 9 bases agree with TRBD1. Germline trimming cut 0 bases from V and 4 bases from J; bases unmatched to any gene: 0. Germline CDR1 SGHTA, CDR2 FQGNSA. The CDR3 contains 14 residues. The CDR3 loop reads CASSLAGQGTEAFF. The CDR3 DNA follows: TGTGCCAGCAGCTTAGCGGGACAGGGCACTGAAGCTTTCTTT.

The chain recombines TRBV5-4 with TRBJ1-1; D is possibly TRBD1 (5 bases). The CDR3 is 17 residues long. V lost 0 bases and J lost 1, with 16 bases in between. Germline V gene lookup returns CDR1 SGHNT and CDR2 YYREEE (reference sequence). CDR3 nucleotide sequence: TGTGCCAGCAGCTTGGCCGCATTCCGGACACAGAACACTGAAGCTTTCTTT. It translates to CASSLAAFRTQNTEAFF.

The chain is built from TRBV5-1 and TRBJ2-7, with D perhaps matching TRBD1 or TRBD2 (5 bases each). Germline V gives CDR1 SGHRS, CDR2 YFSETQ. The CDR3 runs to 16 residues. Trimming shortened V by 0 bases and J by 6 bases, and 19 bases separated the two germline ends. The CDR3 region is CASSLEVIQTRGEQYF. The DNA for the CDR3 is TGCGCCAGCAGCTTGGAGGTCATACAAACTAGGGGCGAGCAGTACTTC.

The rearrangement links TRBV15 to TRBJ1-1; D is unresolved. V was trimmed by 3 bases and J by 2 bases, leaving 7 bases between them. CDR1 is LNHNV and CDR2 is YYDKDF in the germline V gene (reference sequence). CDR3 length: 13 amino acids. The CDR3 spells CATSRRLNTEAFF. CDR3 nucleotides: TGTGCCACCAGCAGGCGGCTCAACACTGAAGCTTTCTTT.

The rearrangement links TRBV27 to TRBJ2-3, with 12 bases lining up with TRBD2. The CDR3 spans 14 residues. Germline V gene sequence: CDR1 MNHEY, CDR2 SMNVEV (reference sequence). J was trimmed by 7 bases and V by 6 bases; bases with no gene match: 5. The CDR3 coding sequence is TGTGCCAGCAGCCTAGGACTAGCGGGATATACGCAGTATTTT. Amino acid sequence: CASSLGLAGYTQYF.

The chain has TRBV25-1 and TRBJ1-6; D is possibly TRBD1 (5 bases). In germline, CDR1 is MGHDK, CDR2 SYGVNS. The CDR3 is made up of 15 amino acids. Trimming shortened V by 1 base and J by 6 bases, and 10 bases separated the two germline ends. The CDR3 DNA follows: TGTGCCAGCAGTGAATTTGACAGTAGTAATTCACCCCTCCACTTT. Protein product: CASSEFDSSNSPLHF.

V and J are TRBV27 and TRBJ2-1; D possibly corresponds to TRBD2 (6 bases). Germline V gene sequence: CDR1 MNHEY, CDR2 SMNVEV (reference sequence). This CDR3 comprises 14 residues. V shed 6 bases and J shed 0 bases, with 9 bases lying between them. This CDR3 reads CASSPAGSYNEQFF. The CDR3 DNA reads TGTGCCAGCAGCCCAGCGGGCTCCTACAATGAGCAGTTCTTC.

CDR3 in DNA: TGTGCCAGCAGACCCCTAGCGGGGGCTTACAATGAGCAGTTCTTC. It encodes CASRPLAGAYNEQFF. The chain recombines TRBV11-2 with TRBJ2-1; 10 bases agree with TRBD2. The CDR3 extends over 15 amino acids. V lost 6 bases and J lost 4; bases outside the gene matches: 6. The V gene's germline CDR1 is SGHAT and CDR2 FQNNGV.

The genes are TRBV6-2 or TRBV6-3 and TRBJ1-1; D remains unclear. The length of the CDR3 is 13 residues. V lost 4 bases and J 5 bases, leaving 11 bases between the germline ends. CDR1 is MNHEY and CDR2 is SVGEGT in the germline V gene. Written as DNA, the CDR3 is TGTGCCAGCAGTTCTGGACGGATTACTGAAGCTTTCTTT. Its translation: CASSSGRITEAFF.

V gene TRBV30 combines with J gene TRBJ2-3, with D unclear. With 2 bases removed from V and 3 bases from J, the gap between germline ends came to 6 bases. Germline loops: CDR1 GTSNPN, CDR2 SVGIG (reference sequence). This CDR3 has 12 amino acids. The CDR3 sequence is CAWSRPTDTQYF. CDR3 nucleotides: TGTGCCTGGAGTCGGCCGACAGATACGCAGTATTTT.

The CDR3 spells CASSLGSTGGSRYGYTF. The CDR3 DNA is TGCGCCAGCAGCTTGGGGTCAACAGGGGGCTCTCGCTATGGCTACACCTTC. The rearrangement uses TRBV5-1 and TRBJ1-2; 9 bases line up with TRBD1. CDR1 SGHRS and CDR2 YFSETQ come from the germline V gene. Trimming took 0 bases from V and 4 from J; bases not matched to a gene: 10. CDR3 length equals 17 residues.

The gene calls are TRBV30 and TRBJ1-2; D might be TRBD1 (6 bases). The V gene lost 6 bases and the J gene lost 4 bases, with 12 bases spanning the gap. Germline values: CDR1 GTSNPN, CDR2 SVGIG (reference sequence). The CDR3 length is 12 residues. The CDR3 DNA reads TGTGCCTGCCCCGGGACAAGCTATGGCTACACCTTC. It encodes CACPGTSYGYTF.

The chain has TRBV2 and TRBJ2-6; possibly TRBD1 for D (6 bases). The CDR3 contains 17 residues. CDR1 and CDR2 from the germline V gene are SNHLY and FYNNEI. The ends were cut back, 5 bases at V and 0 bases at J, with 14 bases in the middle. The DNA for the CDR3 is TGTGCCAGCAGTCACGGGACACTAATCTCTGGGGCCAACGTCCTGACTTTC. As protein: CASSHGTLISGANVLTF.

CDR3 coding DNA: TGTGCCACCAGCAGAGATTTTCTGGGGGGGACCTACGAGCAGTACTTC. This encodes CATSRDFLGGTYEQYF. J is TRBJ2-7 and V is TRBV15; TRBD2 aligns across 7 bases. V lost 0 bases and J lost 2; bases outside the gene matches: 7. From germline, CDR1 is LNHNV and CDR2 YYDKDF (reference sequence). The CDR3 runs to 16 residues.

V usage is TRBV12-3 or TRBV12-4 and J usage is TRBJ2-7; D possibly corresponds to TRBD2 (7 bases). This CDR3 comprises 13 residues. The V end was cut by 8 bases, the J end by 3 bases, with 14 bases between. The CDR3 reads CASGGGRNYEQYF. In nucleotides, the CDR3 is TGTGCCAGCGGCGGGGGCCGTAACTACGAGCAGTACTTC.

This clone came up a few times. The rearrangement uses TRBV6-4 and TRBJ2-2; 10 bases line up with TRBD2. The ends lost 3 bases at V and 5 bases at J; junction bases unmatched: 3. CDR1 and CDR2 (germline): MRHNA, SNTAGT. This CDR3 spans 15 amino acids. CDR3 sequence reads: CASSEASGSTGELFF. The CDR3 DNA follows: TGTGCCAGCAGTGAGGCTAGCGGGAGTACCGGGGAGCTGTTTTTT.

This chain joins TRBV7-2 and TRBJ2-1, with TRBD2 identical over 8 bases. Per germline, CDR1 SGHTA and CDR2 FQGNSA. With 5 bases clipped from V and 6 bases from J, the junction kept 3 bases outside the gene matches. The CDR3 totals 13 residues. CDR3 in amino acids: CASSRTSTNEQFF. For the CDR3, the DNA is TGTGCCAGCAGCCGGACTAGCACCAATGAGCAGTTCTTC. The whole variable domain, filled in from reference TRBV7-2 and TRBJ2-1, reads GAGVSQSPSNKVTEKGKDVELRCDPISGHTALYWYRQSLGQGLEFLIYFQGNSAPDKSGLPSDRFSAERTGGSVSTLTIQRTQQEDSAVYLCASSRTSTNEQFFGPGTRLTVL.

V gene TRBV30 combines with J gene TRBJ1-1; TRBD1 might be the D (6 bases). Trimming took 5 bases from V and 1 from J, leaving 11 bases between them. The CDR3 runs to 13 residues. The germline gives CDR1 GTSNPN, CDR2 SVGIG (reference sequence). Here the CDR3 DNA reads TGTGCCTGGGACAGGACCCAGAACACTGAAGCTTTCTTT. This sequence encodes CAWDRTQNTEAFF.

The chain is built from TRBV9 and TRBJ2-7; 7 positions agree with TRBD1. Germline CDR1 reads SGDLS; CDR2 reads YYNGEE. V was clipped by 0 bases and J by 3 bases; unmatched bases: 3. The CDR3 sequence is 14 residues long. As DNA, the CDR3 is TGTGCCAGCAGCGTAGAACAGGGGAACTACGAGCAGTACTTC. Its translation: CASSVEQGNYEQYF.

The genes are TRBV5-6 and TRBJ1-2, with 9 bases matching TRBD1. Germline assignment: CDR1 SGHDT and CDR2 YYEEEE. This CDR3 contains 15 residues. V lost 2 bases and J lost 7; bases outside the gene matches: 9. This chain's CDR3 is CASSLPGTGISGYTF. The CDR3 DNA reads as TGTGCCAGCAGCTTACCCGGGACAGGGATCAGTGGCTACACCTTC.